The present T cell receptor (beta chain) was sequenced within a study of blood T cells in healthy people across ages. Primers used in a second PCR of roughly 7 to 12 cycles were a sample-barcoded 5' primer and a J-beta primer mix. TCRdb fed the 5' RACE reads into MiXCR, producing one record per CDR3 protein. The sample gives almost 1 million distinct CDR3 sequences, roughly 51% of which show up once; 20% to 25% is in the top ten. The study recruited healthy Caucasian donors from Russia who were aged about 6 to 95. CDR1 is LGHNA and CDR2 is YNFKEQ in the germline V gene. Trimming took 0 bases from V and 3 from J; bases not matched to a gene: 1. The CDR3 runs to 14 residues.

The origin of this receptor is a woman in her sixties or seventies in good health. This chain uses TRBV4-2 with TRBJ2-7, with 8 positions matching TRBD2. Sequencing was performed on blood. CDR3 amino acids: CASSQESGSYEQYF. CDR3 bases: TGTGCCAGCAGCCAAGAGAGCGGGAGCTACGAGCAGTACTTC.